Below are 16 T cell receptor beta chains sequenced from a single sample in a study of blood T cell repertoires in COVID-19. Sequencing was performed with immunoSEQ multiplex PCR; in TCRdb, only in-frame clones are kept and a portion is missing. The sample holds some 98,000 clones, about 80% seen once. What was sequenced was peripheral blood. All receptors derive from a man between 65 and 85 years old with active or convalescent COVID-19.

The rearrangement uses TRBV7-2 and TRBJ1-2; 7 nucleotides line up with TRBD1. Germline V gives CDR1 SGHTA, CDR2 FQGNSA. Trimming at V came to 1 base and at J to 3 bases, leaving 2 bases not matched to a gene. The CDR3 is 14 amino acids. The CDR3: CASSLDGQDYGYTF. The CDR3 DNA is TGTGCCAGCAGCTTAGATGGACAGGACTATGGCTACACCTTC.

This chain connects TRBV9 to TRBJ1-6, with D possibly TRBD1 on 6 matching bases. Germline V gives CDR1 SGDLS, CDR2 YYNGEE. Trimming cost V 2 bases and J 16 bases, with 16 bases left between them. This CDR3 comprises 13 residues. This CDR3 reads CASSVNDRSFLHF. CDR3 DNA: TGTGCCAGCAGCGTGAACGACAGGTCCTTTCTCCACTTT.

The chain recombines TRBV5-1 with TRBJ2-1; 11 bases agree with TRBD2. The CDR3 spans 15 residues. Germline V lookup: CDR1 SGHRS, CDR2 YFSETQ. V gave up 0 bases and J gave up 7 bases; unmatched junction bases: 3. The CDR3 sequence is CASSLGLAGRNEQFF. CDR3 in DNA: TGCGCCAGCAGCTTGGGACTAGCGGGGAGGAATGAGCAGTTCTTC.

The chain recombines TRBV3-1 (or the pseudogene TRBV3-2) with TRBJ1-1; tentative D call: TRBD1 (6 bases). Germline V gene data show CDR1 as LGHDT and CDR2 as YNNKEL (reference sequence). This CDR3 region has 15 residues. V dropped 0 bases and J dropped 3 bases, with 11 bases sitting between them. The CDR3 spells CASSQEDRPYTEAFF. CDR3 sequence (DNA): TGTGCCAGCAGCCAAGAAGACAGGCCTTACACTGAAGCTTTCTTT.

The gene calls are TRBV18 and TRBJ2-1; a weak D match, TRBD1 (5 bases). The ends were cut back, 6 bases at V and 0 bases at J, with 6 bases in the middle. The CDR3 covers 13 residues. Germline CDR1 is KGHSH and CDR2 is LQKENI. CDR3 sequence (DNA): TGTGCCAGCTCCGACAGCTCCTACAATGAGCAGTTCTTC. Protein product: CASSDSSYNEQFF. The variable domain in full, with the rest retrieved from reference TRBV18 and TRBJ2-1, is NAGVMQNPRHLVRRRGQEARLRCSPMKGHSHVYWYRQLPEEGLKFMVYLQKENIIDESGMPKERFSAEFPKEGPSILRIQQVVRGDSAAYFCASSDSSYNEQFFGPGTRLTVL.

This chain joins TRBV6-6 and TRBJ2-1; a weak D match, TRBD1 (5 bases). There are 12 residues in the CDR3. Trimming left V 8 bases short and J 7 bases short, with 12 bases between. CDR1 is MNHNY, CDR2 SVGAGI, per germline (reference sequence). Written as DNA, the CDR3 is TGTGCCAGCGCGGCAGGGTGGAATGAGCAGTTCTTC. Amino acids: CASAAGWNEQFF.

The count of this clone is one. V gene TRBV5-6 combines with J gene TRBJ1-2; TRBD1 agrees at 7 bases. Germline trimming cut 0 bases from V and 8 bases from J; bases unmatched to any gene: 4. Germline CDR1 is SGHDT and CDR2 is YYEEEE. The CDR3 has 13 residues. CDR3: CASSLAGGEGYTF. The CDR3, as DNA: TGTGCCAGCAGCTTGGCAGGGGGTGAAGGCTACACCTTC.

This clone was found once. The chain recombines TRBV6-4 with TRBJ2-2, with a possible D match to TRBD2 (5 bases). CDR3 length: 14 residues. Germline CDR1 is MRHNA and CDR2 is SNTAGT. The V and J ends lost 2 bases and 4 bases respectively, with 8 bases between them. This chain's CDR3 is CASSDRGSTGELFF. The CDR3 coding sequence is TGTGCCAGCAGTGACAGAGGGAGCACCGGGGAGCTGTTTTTT.

This clone was picked up a small number of times. The rearrangement links TRBV2 to TRBJ2-7, with 8 bases aligning to TRBD1. The length of the CDR3 is 14 residues. With 5 bases clipped from V and 3 bases from J, the junction kept 6 bases outside the gene matches. Looked up from germline, CDR1 is SNHLY and CDR2 is FYNNEI. CDR3 DNA: TGTGCCAGCAGTTCCAGGGGGCAGGACTACGAGCAGTACTTC. Amino acids: CASSSRGQDYEQYF.

The genes are TRBV3-1 (or the pseudogene TRBV3-2) and TRBJ2-2; D perhaps matches TRBD2 (5 bases). This CDR3 is 15 amino acids long. Germline V gene data show CDR1 as LGHDT and CDR2 as YNNKEL (reference sequence). V lost 4 bases to trimming and J lost 1 base, with 10 bases between them. The CDR3 reads CASSLPGLNTGELFF. The CDR3 coding sequence is TGTGCCAGCAGCCTACCCGGACTGAACACCGGGGAGCTGTTTTTT.

A remark on this clone: This may arise from a read error, as a much more abundant clone is one base away. The CDR3 sequence is CASSAYEKLFF. CDR3 sequence (DNA): TGTGCCAGCAGCGCGTATGAAAAACTGTTTTTT. The chain links TRBV2 to TRBJ1-4; D unclear. The CDR3 loop spans 11 amino acids. The V gene lost 6 bases and the J gene lost 6 bases, with 5 bases spanning the gap. Germline CDR1 is SNHLY and CDR2 is FYNNEI.

J is TRBJ2-7 and V is TRBV10-3, with 7 bases that match TRBD2. The V and J ends lost 4 bases and 3 bases, in that order; junction bases with no gene match: 9. The CDR3 extends over 15 amino acids. CDR1 ENHRY and CDR2 SYGVKD come from the germline V gene. The CDR3 loop is CAISATGTNIYEQYF. As DNA, the CDR3 is TGTGCCATCAGTGCCACCGGGACTAACATCTACGAGCAGTACTTC.

The V and J genes are TRBV3-1 (or the pseudogene TRBV3-2) and TRBJ1-2; the D gene is possibly TRBD1 (5 bases). V shed 2 bases and J shed 8 bases, with 21 bases lying between them. The CDR3 runs 16 residues. CDR1 LGHDT and CDR2 YNNKEL come from the germline V gene (reference sequence). The CDR3 is CASSQRSSDGREGYTF. The CDR3 DNA reads as TGTGCCAGCAGCCAAAGATCCTCGGATGGCAGGGAAGGCTACACCTTC.

This rearrangement joins TRBV2 to TRBJ1-2; maybe TRBD1 (5 bases). Trimming removed 6 bases from V and 4 bases from J, with 18 bases in between. In germline, CDR1 is SNHLY, CDR2 FYNNEI. The CDR3 contains 15 residues. The CDR3 region has the DNA TGTGCCAGCAGCGGGGGAGACGCAGGAAGCTATGGCTACACCTTC. It is translated as CASSGGDAGSYGYTF.

The chain carries TRBV7-9 and TRBJ1-1, with a tentative D call TRBD1 (5 bases). Germline loops: CDR1 SEHNR, CDR2 FQNEAQ (reference sequence). The germline V and J ends were trimmed by 5 bases and 3 bases, with 16 bases remaining between them. There are 15 residues in the CDR3. In DNA, the CDR3 is TGTGCCAGCAGCCGGGTGGGGGGTATCGACACTGAAGCTTTCTTT. It encodes CASSRVGGIDTEAFF.

This clone was picked up one time. The V call is TRBV4-3, the J call TRBJ2-2; 9 bases map to TRBD2. CDR1 and CDR2 (germline): LGHNA, YSLEER. This CDR3 is 16 amino acids long. The trim removed 0 bases at V and 1 base at J, leaving 0 bases unmatched. In DNA, the CDR3 is TGCGCCAGCAGCCAAGAGACTAGCGGGAACACCGGGGAGCTGTTTTTT. This codes for CASSQETSGNTGELFF.